The clone carrying this T cell receptor beta chain appeared a single time. The antigen is unknown. The CDR3 consists of 14 residues. Germline-derived CDR1 and CDR2 are WSHSY and SAAADI. Losses at the gene ends were 5 bases for V and 4 bases for J; bases not matched to a gene: 7. These data are taken from a study of cytomegalovirus exposure and HLA in healthy donors. Study in general: Researchers found that approximately 80% of 300 to 450 genotyped donors fell within the Caucasian-associated ancestry cluster.

The PCR ran on 60 Vbeta and 13 Jbeta primers. The repertoire was sequenced with immunoSEQ multiplex PCR; TCRdb's copy has only in-frame clones and lacks some. The sample carries roughly 240,000 clones, roughly 85% recorded once. Study results and caveats: Upon later analysis, HLA-associated TCR beta chains proved more clonally expanded than other, equally common chains. Analyzed later, most CMV-associated TCR beta chains appeared HLA-restricted.

The source of this sequence is a girl aged 2 to 9 in good health and CMV-seronegative. The chain couples TRBV10-2 to TRBJ2-5, with 7 positions matching TRBD1. The sample comprised PBMCs. DNA for the CDR3: TGCGCCAGCAGTAGACAGGGAAGGGGAGAGACCCAGTACTTC. This gives the protein CASSRQGRGETQYF.